This T cell receptor beta chain was obtained from a study of CD8 T cells in Susac syndrome. The RNA input was roughly 0.45 to 1 ug, and it was reverse transcribed with random hexamers. From the immunoSEQ multiplex PCR reads, TCRdb called clonotypes with MiXCR, one entry per CDR3 protein. Of 250,000 to 300,000 distinct CDR3 sequences in the sample, 85% are singletons; the top ten hold 0.21%. The clonotype originates from a human donor with multiple sclerosis. Sequencing input: CD8+ T cells from PBMCs.

In DNA, the CDR3 is TGTGCCAGCAGTTTTGGGCAGCCCTACGAGCAGTACTTC. Protein: CASSFGQPYEQYF. This sequence joins TRBV27 and TRBJ2-7; no clear D gene. The CDR3 extends over 13 amino acids. Germline assignment: CDR1 MNHEY and CDR2 SMNVEV (reference sequence). V gave up 3 bases and J gave up 2 bases, with 8 bases separating them.